This T cell receptor (beta chain) was sequenced in a study of cytomegalovirus exposure and HLA in healthy donors. The study's findings and limits: TCR sequences were mostly rare, though some public TCRs occurred in many donors. Productive rates of about 87% or about 30% were seen for most TCR beta V segments in an earlier analysis. An observed cluster of highly shared sequence variants was recorded as a likely sequencing artifact.

There are 14 residues in the CDR3. Trimming pared 5 bases from V and 5 bases from J, leaving 13 bases between. CDR1 MNHEY and CDR2 SVGAGI come from the germline V gene. Vbeta (60) and Jbeta (13) primers were used in the PCR. Per the original data handling: In a later analysis, around 12 million of about 80 million unique beta chains occurred in at least two donors. Using immunoSEQ multiplex PCR, the repertoire was profiled, and TCRdb retains in-frame clones only, with some absent. V and J calls and clone size are as listed in that table; D and trimming were resolved from the DNA. The data hold about 140,000 clones, with about 74% observed a single time. In regard to this clone: Its cognate antigen is unknown.

Input material: PBMCs. The clonotype originates from a woman aged 45-59 years in good health and CMV-seronegative. This chain connects TRBV6-5 to TRBJ1-5, with a tentative D call TRBD1 (5 bases). DNA for the CDR3: TGTGCCAGCAGTCCAGGGCAGGCCCATCAGCCCCAGCATTTT. Protein sequence: CASSPGQAHQPQHF.